A selection of T cell receptor beta chains follows, all from one sample in a study of T cell repertoires in cytomegalovirus infection. The antigens these receptors bind are not known. TCRdb re-derived calls from the reads in MiXCR, one entry per CDR3 protein. The table shows approximately 300,000 distinct CDR3 sequences, with almost 30% occurring only once. The material was cultured PBMCs, obtained from culture after CMV antigen stimulation. The receptors shown here come from a human donor in good health (CMV status not recorded). Some clones in this sample may be carry-over from other donors' samples. The CDR3 runs from the conserved cysteine through the conserved F or W. A D gene is named only where the DNA matches it firmly. Clone sizes are given selectively: once, few, many, or a class where the clone is expanded.

>-|TRBJ1-1|15|few|TRBV10-3
CAISESAEMNTEAFF
TGTGCCATCAGTGAGTCTGCAGAAATGAACACTGAAGCTTTCTTT
>-|TRBJ2-7|14|-|TRBV28
CASRPGTVSYEQYF
TGTGCCAGCAGGCCAGGGACCGTCTCCTACGAGCAGTACTTC
>TRBD1|TRBJ1-2|14|once|TRBV19
CASSTPGQGEGYTF
TGTGCCAGTAGTACCCCGGGACAGGGGGAAGGCTACACCTTC
>TRBD1|TRBJ2-6|19|-|TRBV5-1
CASNRIPGQANSGANVLTF
TGCGCCAGCAACCGAATACCGGGACAGGCTAACTCTGGGGCCAACGTCCTGACTTTC
>-|TRBJ2-5|19|-|TRBV6-2/TRBV6-3
CASSKWDSTSVPYGETQYF
TGTGCCAGCAGTAAATGGGACAGTACTAGCGTTCCCTACGGAGAGACCCAGTACTTC
>TRBD2|TRBJ2-1|20|many|TRBV9
CASSVGLAGGLRSSYNEQFF
TGTGCCAGCAGCGTAGGACTAGCGGGAGGTCTCCGGAGCTCCTACAATGAGCAGTTCTTC
>TRBD2|TRBJ2-3|17|few|TRBV19
CASSVTGTSGATDTQYF
TGTGCCAGTAGTGTAACCGGGACTAGCGGGGCGACAGATACGCAGTATTTT
>-|TRBJ2-5|16|-|TRBV6-6
CASSGASGHIGETQYF
TGTGCCAGCAGTGGCGCCTCGGGACACATTGGGGAGACCCAGTACTTC
>TRBD1|TRBJ2-3|14|-|TRBV12-5
CASGNRDRADTQYF
TGTGCTAGTGGTAATCGGGACAGGGCAGATACGCAGTATTTT
>TRBD2|TRBJ2-1|14|-|TRBV7-3
CASSTGGGNNEQFF
TGTGCCAGCAGTACGGGGGGGGGGAACAATGAGCAGTTCTTC
>TRBD2|TRBJ2-3|16|many|TRBV7-2
CASSLGYAGGQDTQYF
TGTGCCAGCAGCCTGGGCTATGCGGGAGGGCAAGATACGCAGTATTTT
>TRBD2|TRBJ2-7|14|many|TRBV7-8
CASSRPAGTYEQYF
TGTGCCAGCAGTCGACCAGCGGGGACCTACGAGCAGTACTTC
>TRBD1|TRBJ2-1|12|-|TRBV20-1
CSANDRVPVQFF
TGCAGTGCTAATGACAGGGTCCCTGTGCAGTTCTTC
>TRBD1|TRBJ1-1|15|many|TRBV7-6
CASLRDRGRRSEAFF
TGTGCCAGTCTCCGGGACAGGGGGCGCCGTTCTGAAGCTTTCTTT
>-|TRBJ2-5|14|few|TRBV6-6
CASSYGQREETQYF
TGTGCCAGCAGTTACGGACAGCGAGAAGAGACCCAGTACTTC
>-|TRBJ2-5|12|-|TRBV7-9
CASGLQGETQYF
TGTGCCAGCGGCTTACAGGGAGAGACCCAGTACTTC
>-|TRBJ2-7|15|few|TRBV2
CASSAERTLPHEQYF
TGTGCCAGCAGTGCGGAAAGGACTCTACCCCACGAGCAGTACTTC
>TRBD2|TRBJ2-1|14|few|TRBV29-1
CSASTGTSGVRKFF
TGCAGCGCGTCGACTGGGACTAGCGGAGTGCGAAAGTTCTTC
>-|TRBJ2-5|16|few|TRBV5-4
CASTPELLAIQETQYF
TGTGCCAGCACTCCGGAATTGCTAGCGATACAAGAGACCCAGTACTTC
>-|TRBJ1-1|14|-|TRBV12-3/TRBV12-4
CASSFLSLNTEAFF
TGTGCCAGCAGTTTCCTGTCCCTGAACACTGAAGCTTTCTTT